This TCR beta chain derives from a study of radiotherapy plus CTLA-4 blockade in lung cancer. Ipilimumab CTLA-4 blockade and focal radiation were given to patients with chemo-refractory metastatic non-small-cell lung cancer. CDR1 LGHNA and CDR2 YSLEER come from the germline V gene. This CDR3 is built from 14 residues. J was trimmed by 7 bases and V by 3 bases; bases with no gene match: 5. Assay: immunoSEQ multiplex PCR; the TCRdb copy retains only in-frame clones and omits some. Among about 51,000 clones listed, 75% to 85% were seen once. The sample in question was peripheral blood, obtained from a patient treated with radiotherapy plus ipilimumab. The rearrangement joins TRBV4-3 to TRBJ2-1; 8 bases line up with TRBD2. This sequence originates from a human donor with non-small cell lung cancer who had a complete response to radiotherapy plus ipilimumab. The CDR3 DNA follows: TGCGCCAGCAGCCAGGGGACTAGTTATAATGAGCAGTTCTTC. Protein sequence: CASSQGTSYNEQFF.